This T cell receptor (beta chain) emerged from a study of yellow fever vaccine responses in identical twins. Findings of the study overall: Among the twins, the vaccine T cell response reportedly seemed partly convergent and partly personalized.

Germline CDR1 DFQATT, CDR2 SNEGSKA (reference sequence). Trimming removed 1 base from V and 1 base from J, with 10 bases in between. The CDR3 runs to 14 residues. TCRdb processed the RT-PCR reads anew with MiXCR; each CDR3 protein has one entry. Of fewer than 35,000 distinct CDR3 sequences in the sample, roughly 60% were seen once. As for this clonotype: What it binds is unknown.

The source is a woman between 18 and 30 years old who received the yellow fever vaccine. J is TRBJ2-5 and V is TRBV20-1; D ambiguous. Sequenced material: T cells from blood (PBMCs), unsorted or a sorted subset (not recorded which), taken before or after yellow fever vaccination (not recorded which). CDR3 region: CSARAQVVQETQYF. The CDR3 DNA is TGCAGTGCTAGAGCCCAGGTAGTCCAAGAGACCCAGTACTTC.